The text below deals with one TCR beta chain. Its target is unknown. Genomic DNA per cell subset filled all wells of several immunoSEQ plates. The protocol was immunoSEQ multiplex PCR, while the TCRdb copy is restricted to in-frame clones and leaves out a portion. The table has about 600,000 clones, 97% seen once; the top ten hold less than 0.065%. Every donor, a Caucasian adult, lived in Nashville, Tennessee. CD4+ cells yielded CD45RA+ naive and CD45RA-negative memory subsets. The data derive from a study of shared clonotypes between healthy human individuals. Overall study findings and caveats: Naive CD4 clonotypes were shared across a handful of donors at about 5.3%.

V dropped 0 bases and J dropped 4 bases, with 12 bases sitting between them. The CDR3 length is 15 residues. The germline V gene encodes CDR1 MGHRA and CDR2 YSYEKL. The chain combines TRBV4-1 with TRBJ2-5; D not certain. The receptor was derived from a woman between 25 and 40 years old in good health. Sequencing was carried out using naive CD4+ T cells sorted from blood. Subset noted: CD45RA+ positively selected. CDR3 DNA: TGCGCCAGCAGCCAAGATCCGGACCACCTAGAGACCCAGTACTTC. Translated: CASSQDPDHLETQYF.